The source of this TCR beta chain is a study of T cells in localized non-small cell lung cancer (dated by TCRdb to about 2020). As for the study more broadly: T cell repertoires of hundreds of early-stage NSCLC patients were analyzed, with tumors being compared against uninvolved tumor-adjacent lungs. The cohort consisted of 236 treatment-naive NSCLC patients whose localized lung tumors had been resected. A mean age of around 66 years was recorded for the NSCLC patients, of whom more than 120 were male and 95 to 110 were female.

A remark on this clone: It lacks a known antigen. No base quality values were provided; no much bigger clone lies one nucleotide off.

At diagnosis, peripheral blood, uninvolved tumor-adjacent lung and tumor were collected and were preserved as a mix of fresh-frozen and FFPE material. For TCR repertoire profiling, blood samples were analyzed in the form of peripheral blood mononuclear cells. On the study overall, not on this receptor specifically: Uninvolved tumor-adjacent lung showed the highest T cell clonality, higher than tumor, which suggests more focused antigenic responses in the uninvolved tumor-adjacent lung. Because multi-region sequencing of the tumors was not done, intratumor heterogeneity could not be ruled out. A median of about 55 of the top 100 tumor clones were detected in paired uninvolved adjacent lung, and 28 of these tumor clones were also found among the top 100 clones of the paired uninvolved adjacent lung. Longer overall survival was associated with higher blood T cell density, whereas shorter survival was associated with higher adjacent-lung clonality. Because the study design was exploratory, TCR variables were selected using unadjusted p-values without false-discovery rate correction.

The immunoSEQ Assay was used to sequence TCR beta CDR3 regions from DNA. From the authors' description of their analysis: To compute T cell density, TCR beta template counts were normalized to usable DNA, which was estimated by amplifying housekeeping genes. Using the preseqR package, richness was estimated by extrapolating to 120,000 templates for tissue samples and 400,000 templates for PBMC samples. Clonality was calculated as one minus Pielou's evenness. To identify tissue-enriched TCRs, differential abundance testing was run on productive amino-acid clonotypes with a minimum total count of 5 and an alpha of 0.1. The Jaccard Index and the Morisita Overlap Index were used to measure repertoire overlap between compartments. GLIPH grouped TCR beta CDR3s together with public tetramer-defined viral CDR3s, and a viral motif had to include at least three viral sequences and also show V-gene enrichment. In its TCRdb copy, this immuneACCESS table keeps in-frame sequences only and misses some clones. Where compared with another copy, unresolved V genes explain less than half of these, and the others have no known cause. That table gives V, J and clone size, and the DNA gave D and trimming. This sample holds tens of thousands of clones; approximately 86% were observed only once. Over 20% of the sample rests with the top ten.

The clonotype originates from a man aged 40 to 70 with stage II squamous cell lung carcinoma. Source: PBMCs, taken before any cancer treatment.

The sequenced DNA: TGTGCCTGGAGTGGCAACACCCATGGCTACACCTTC. Its product reads: CAWSGNTHGYTF. The chain employs TRBV30 and TRBJ1-2, with no confidently assigned D gene. Spanning cysteine to phenylalanine, the CDR3 consists of 12 amino acids. Only the CDR3 DNA is retained, 36 bases long and in frame from the first base. The germline V gene (reference sequence) specifies GTSNPN as CDR1 and SVGIG as CDR2. Trimming at the junction amounts to 1 base on V and 6 bases on J, and the germline ends lie 9 bases apart.